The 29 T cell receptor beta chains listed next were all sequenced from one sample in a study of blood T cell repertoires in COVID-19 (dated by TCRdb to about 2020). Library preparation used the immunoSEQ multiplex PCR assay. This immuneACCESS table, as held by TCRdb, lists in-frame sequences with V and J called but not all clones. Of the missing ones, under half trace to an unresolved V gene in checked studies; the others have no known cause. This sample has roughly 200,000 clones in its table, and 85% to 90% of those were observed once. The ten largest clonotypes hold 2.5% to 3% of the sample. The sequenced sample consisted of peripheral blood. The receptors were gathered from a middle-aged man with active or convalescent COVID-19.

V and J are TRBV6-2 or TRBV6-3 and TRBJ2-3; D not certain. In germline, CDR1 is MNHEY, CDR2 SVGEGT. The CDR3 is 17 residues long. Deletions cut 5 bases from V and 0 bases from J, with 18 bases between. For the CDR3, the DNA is TGTGCCAGCAGTGGCCCCCGGCCAACGACTAGCACAGATACGCAGTATTTT. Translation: CASSGPRPTTSTDTQYF.

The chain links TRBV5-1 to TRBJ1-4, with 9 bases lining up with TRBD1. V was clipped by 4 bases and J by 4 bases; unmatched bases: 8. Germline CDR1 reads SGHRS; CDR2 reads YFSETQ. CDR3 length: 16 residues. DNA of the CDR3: TGCGCCAGCAGCGAAGTGGGACAGGGTGGTAATGAAAAACTGTTTTTT. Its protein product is CASSEVGQGGNEKLFF.

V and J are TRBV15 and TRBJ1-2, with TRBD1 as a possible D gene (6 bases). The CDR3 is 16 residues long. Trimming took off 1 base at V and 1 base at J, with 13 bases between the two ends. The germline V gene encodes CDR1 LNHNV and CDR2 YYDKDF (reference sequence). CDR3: CATSRGGRGNNYGYTF. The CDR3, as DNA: TGTGCCACCAGCAGAGGGGGCAGGGGAAATAACTATGGCTACACCTTC. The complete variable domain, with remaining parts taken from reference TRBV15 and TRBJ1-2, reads DAMVIQNPRYQVTQFGKPVTLSCSQTLNHNVMYWYQQKSSQAPKLLFHYYDKDFNNEADTPDNFQSRRPNTSFCFLDIRSPGLGDTAMYLCATSRGGRGNNYGYTFGSGTRLTVV.

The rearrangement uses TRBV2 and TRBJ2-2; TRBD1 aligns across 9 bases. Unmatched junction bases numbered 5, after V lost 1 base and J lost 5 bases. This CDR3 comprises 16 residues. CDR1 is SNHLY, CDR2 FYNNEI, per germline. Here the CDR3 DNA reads TGTGCCAGCAGTGAAGGGGGGACAGGGAAGACCGGGGAGCTGTTTTTT. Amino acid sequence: CASSEGGTGKTGELFF. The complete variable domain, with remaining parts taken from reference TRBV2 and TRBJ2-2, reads EPEVTQTPSHQVTQMGQEVILRCVPISNHLYFYWYRQILGQKVEFLVSFYNNEISEKSEIFDDQFSVERPDGSNFTLKIRSTKLEDSAMYFCASSEGGTGKTGELFFGEGSRLTVL.

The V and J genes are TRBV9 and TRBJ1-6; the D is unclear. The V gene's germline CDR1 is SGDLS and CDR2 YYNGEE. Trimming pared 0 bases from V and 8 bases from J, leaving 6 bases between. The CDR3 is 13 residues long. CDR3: CASSVVGDSPLHF. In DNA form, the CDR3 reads TGTGCCAGCAGCGTAGTCGGGGATTCACCCCTCCACTTT.

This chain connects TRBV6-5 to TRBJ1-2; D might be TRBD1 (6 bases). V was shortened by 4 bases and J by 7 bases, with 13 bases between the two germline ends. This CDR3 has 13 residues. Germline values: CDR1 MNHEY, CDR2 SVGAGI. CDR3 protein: CASSFGQKGGYTF. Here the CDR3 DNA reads TGTGCCAGCAGTTTCGGACAGAAAGGTGGCTACACCTTC.

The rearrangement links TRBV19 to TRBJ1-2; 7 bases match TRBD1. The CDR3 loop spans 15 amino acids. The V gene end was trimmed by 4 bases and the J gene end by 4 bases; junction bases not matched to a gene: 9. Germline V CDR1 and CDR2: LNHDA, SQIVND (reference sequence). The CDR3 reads CASSKRGGQSYGYTF. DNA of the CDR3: TGTGCCAGTAGTAAAAGAGGGGGCCAGAGCTATGGCTACACCTTC.

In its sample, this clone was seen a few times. The CDR3 DNA reads as TGTGCCAGTAACCCGATCAGCGGGACCTCGAAAAAACTGTTTTTT. Translating it yields CASNPISGTSKKLFF. The chain carries TRBV19 and TRBJ1-4, with D perhaps TRBD1 (5 bases). The CDR3 has 15 amino acids. Trimming stripped 7 bases from V and 9 bases from J, with 21 bases between. CDR1 is LNHDA, CDR2 SQIVND, per germline (reference sequence).

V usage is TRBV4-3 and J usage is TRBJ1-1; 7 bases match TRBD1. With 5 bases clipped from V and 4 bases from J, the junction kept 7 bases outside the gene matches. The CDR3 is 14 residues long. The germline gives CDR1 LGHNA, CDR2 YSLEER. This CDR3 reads CASSFSPGGTEAFF. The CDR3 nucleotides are TGCGCCAGCAGCTTTAGCCCAGGGGGCACTGAAGCTTTCTTT.

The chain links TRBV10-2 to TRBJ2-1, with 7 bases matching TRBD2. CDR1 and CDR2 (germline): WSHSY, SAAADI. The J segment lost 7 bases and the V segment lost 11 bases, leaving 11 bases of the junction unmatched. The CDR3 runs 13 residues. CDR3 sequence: CAVRLAGGNEQFF. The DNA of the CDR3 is TGCGCCGTCCGACTAGCCGGAGGAAATGAGCAGTTCTTC.

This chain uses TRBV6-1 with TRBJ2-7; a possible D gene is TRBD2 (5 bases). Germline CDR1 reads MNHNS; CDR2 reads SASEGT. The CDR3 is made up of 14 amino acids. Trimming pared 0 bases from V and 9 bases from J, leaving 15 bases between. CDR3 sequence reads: CASSEALQWGVQYF. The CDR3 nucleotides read TGTGCCAGCAGTGAAGCGCTTCAGTGGGGAGTGCAGTACTTC.

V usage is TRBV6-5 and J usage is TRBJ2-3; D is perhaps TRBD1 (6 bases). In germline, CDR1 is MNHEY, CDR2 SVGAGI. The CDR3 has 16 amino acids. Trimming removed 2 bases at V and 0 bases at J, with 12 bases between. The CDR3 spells CASSYEGVSSTDTQYF. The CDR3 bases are TGTGCCAGCAGTTACGAGGGGGTTAGTAGCACAGATACGCAGTATTTT.

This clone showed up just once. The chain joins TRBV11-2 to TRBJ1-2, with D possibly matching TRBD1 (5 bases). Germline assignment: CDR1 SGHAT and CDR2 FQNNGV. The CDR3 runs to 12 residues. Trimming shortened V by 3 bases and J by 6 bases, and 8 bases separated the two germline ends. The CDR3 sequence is CASSLEGDGYTF. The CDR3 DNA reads TGTGCCAGCAGCTTGGAAGGGGATGGCTACACCTTC.

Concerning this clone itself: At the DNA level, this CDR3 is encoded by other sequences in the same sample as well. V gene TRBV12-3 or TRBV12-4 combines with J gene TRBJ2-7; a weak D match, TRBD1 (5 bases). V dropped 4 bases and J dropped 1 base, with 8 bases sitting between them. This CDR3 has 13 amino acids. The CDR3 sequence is CASSYRSSYEQYF. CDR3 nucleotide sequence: TGTGCCAGCAGTTACAGGAGTTCCTACGAGCAGTACTTC.

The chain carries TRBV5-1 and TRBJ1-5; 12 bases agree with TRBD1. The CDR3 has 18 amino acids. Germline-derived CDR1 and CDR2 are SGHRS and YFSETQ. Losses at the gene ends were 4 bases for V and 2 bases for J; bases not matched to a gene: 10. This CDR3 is CASSPRDRGRWGNQPQHF. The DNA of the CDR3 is TGCGCCAGCAGCCCCCGGGACAGGGGGCGTTGGGGCAATCAGCCCCAGCATTTT.

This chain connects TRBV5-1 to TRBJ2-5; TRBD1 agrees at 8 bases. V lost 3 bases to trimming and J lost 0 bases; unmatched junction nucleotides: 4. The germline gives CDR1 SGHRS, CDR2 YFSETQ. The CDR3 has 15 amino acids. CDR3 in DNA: TGCGCCAGCAGCTCCGGACAGGGCTACCAAGAGACCCAGTACTTC. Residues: CASSSGQGYQETQYF.

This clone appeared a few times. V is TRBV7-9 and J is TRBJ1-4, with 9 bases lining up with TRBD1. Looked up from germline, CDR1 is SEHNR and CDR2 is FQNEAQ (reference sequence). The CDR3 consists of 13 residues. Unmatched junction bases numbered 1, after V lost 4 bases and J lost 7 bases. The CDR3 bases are TGTGCCAGCAGCTGGGGACAGGGTGAAAAACTGTTTTTT. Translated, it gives CASSWGQGEKLFF.

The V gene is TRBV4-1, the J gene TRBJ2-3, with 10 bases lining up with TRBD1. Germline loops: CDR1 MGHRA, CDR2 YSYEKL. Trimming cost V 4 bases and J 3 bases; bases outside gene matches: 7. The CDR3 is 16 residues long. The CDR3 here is CASSLKPGQGTDTQYF. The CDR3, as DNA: TGCGCCAGCAGCCTAAAACCGGGACAGGGGACAGATACGCAGTATTTT.

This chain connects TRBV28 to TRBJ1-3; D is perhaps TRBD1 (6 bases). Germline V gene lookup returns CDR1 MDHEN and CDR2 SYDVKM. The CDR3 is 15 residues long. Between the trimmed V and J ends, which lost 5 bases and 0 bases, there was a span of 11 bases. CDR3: CASSQDSLSGNTIYF. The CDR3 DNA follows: TGTGCCAGCAGTCAGGACAGTCTCTCTGGAAACACCATATATTTT.

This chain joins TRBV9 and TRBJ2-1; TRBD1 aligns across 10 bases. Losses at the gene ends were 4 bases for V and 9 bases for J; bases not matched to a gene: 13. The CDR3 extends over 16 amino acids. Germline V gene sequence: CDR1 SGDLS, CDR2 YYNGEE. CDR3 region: CASSPPGTGVRGEQFF. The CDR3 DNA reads TGTGCCAGCAGCCCGCCCGGGACAGGGGTCCGTGGTGAGCAGTTCTTC.

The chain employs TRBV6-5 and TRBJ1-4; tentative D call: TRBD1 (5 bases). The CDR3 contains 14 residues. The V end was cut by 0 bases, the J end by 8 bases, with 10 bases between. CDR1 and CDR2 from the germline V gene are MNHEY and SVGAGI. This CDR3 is CASSYSRGREKLFF. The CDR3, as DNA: TGTGCCAGCAGTTACTCGCGGGGACGGGAAAAACTGTTTTTT.

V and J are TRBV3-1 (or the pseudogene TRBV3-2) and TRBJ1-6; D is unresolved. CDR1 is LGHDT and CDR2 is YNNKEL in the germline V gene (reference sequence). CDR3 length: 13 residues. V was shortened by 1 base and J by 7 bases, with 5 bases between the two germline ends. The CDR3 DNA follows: TGTGCCAGCAGCCAAGGGCAGAATTCACCCCTCCACTTT. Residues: CASSQGQNSPLHF.

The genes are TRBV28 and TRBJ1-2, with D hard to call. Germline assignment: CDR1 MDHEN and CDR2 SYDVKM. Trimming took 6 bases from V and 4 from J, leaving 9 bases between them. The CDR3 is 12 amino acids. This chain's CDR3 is CASSLAVYGYTF. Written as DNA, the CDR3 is TGTGCCAGCAGCTTGGCAGTCTATGGCTACACCTTC.

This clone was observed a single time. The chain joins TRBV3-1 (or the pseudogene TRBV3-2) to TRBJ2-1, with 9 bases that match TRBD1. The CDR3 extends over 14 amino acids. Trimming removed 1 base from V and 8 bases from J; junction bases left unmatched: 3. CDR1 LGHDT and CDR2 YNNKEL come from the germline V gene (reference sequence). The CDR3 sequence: CASSQVRQGDEQFF. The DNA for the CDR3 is TGTGCCAGCAGCCAAGTGCGACAGGGGGATGAGCAGTTCTTC.

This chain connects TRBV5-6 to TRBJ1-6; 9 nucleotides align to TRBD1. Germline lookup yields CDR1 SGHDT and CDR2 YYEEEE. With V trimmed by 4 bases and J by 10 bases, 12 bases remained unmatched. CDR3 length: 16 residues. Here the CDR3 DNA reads TGTGCCAGCAGCCTAAGAAGGGACAGGGTTGAGTCACCCCTCCACTTT. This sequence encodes CASSLRRDRVESPLHF.

The chain's CDR3 is CASSYSRGSGYGYTF. CDR3 coding DNA: TGTGCCAGCAGTTACTCGAGAGGGAGCGGCTATGGCTACACCTTC. This rearrangement joins TRBV6-6 to TRBJ1-2; D gene ambiguous. Germline CDR1 MNHNY, CDR2 SVGAGI (reference sequence). The CDR3 sequence is 15 residues long. V was pared by 0 bases and J by 4 bases, with 12 bases between.

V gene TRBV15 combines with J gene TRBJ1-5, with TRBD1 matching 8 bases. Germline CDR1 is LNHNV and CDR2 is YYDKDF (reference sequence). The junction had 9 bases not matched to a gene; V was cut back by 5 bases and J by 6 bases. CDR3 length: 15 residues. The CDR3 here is CATSSKGQGGQPQHF. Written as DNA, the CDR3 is TGTGCCACCAGCTCTAAAGGACAGGGTGGTCAGCCCCAGCATTTT.

In nucleotides, the CDR3 is TGTGCCAGCAGCCCTGAGGCAGGGGACACCGGGGAGCTGTTTTTT. This encodes CASSPEAGDTGELFF. The gene calls are TRBV7-3 and TRBJ2-2; TRBD1 might be the D (6 bases). The V gene's germline CDR1 is SGHTA and CDR2 FQGTGA. This CDR3 has 15 amino acids. Deletions cut 5 bases from V and 3 bases from J, with 13 bases between.

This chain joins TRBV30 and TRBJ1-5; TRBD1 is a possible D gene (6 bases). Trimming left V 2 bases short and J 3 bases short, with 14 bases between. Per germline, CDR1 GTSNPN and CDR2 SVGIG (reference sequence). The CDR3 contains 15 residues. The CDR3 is CAWSPPGHANQPQHF. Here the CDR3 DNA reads TGTGCCTGGAGTCCCCCGGGACACGCCAATCAGCCCCAGCATTTT.